Below are 12 T cell receptor beta chains sequenced from a single sample in a study of CD8+ T cells in alopecia areata. Once RNA had been extracted, it was reverse transcribed into cDNA to act as the sequencing template. Only in-frame clones appear in the TCRdb table, and some are missing; sequencing was by immunoSEQ multiplex PCR. Here the sample spans a few hundred thousand clones, 67% being singletons. Sequenced material: CD4+ T cells sorted from blood, taken at week 0. The receptors come from a human donor with alopecia areata.

The chain combines TRBV29-1 with TRBJ2-5; the D is unclear. Trimming took 4 bases from V and 1 from J, leaving 4 bases between them. The CDR3 covers 11 residues. In germline, CDR1 is SQVTM, CDR2 ANQGSEA. DNA of the CDR3: TGCAGCGTTGCCCTCCAAGAGACCCAGTACTTC. It encodes CSVALQETQYF. The full variable domain, completed using reference TRBV29-1 and TRBJ2-5, is SAVISQKPSRDICQRGTSLTIQCQVDSQVTMMFWYRQQPGQSLTLIATANQGSEATYESGFVIDKFPISRPNLTFSTLTVSNMSPEDSSIYLCSVALQETQYFGPGTRLLVL.

This clone was detected a few times. The chain recombines TRBV4-3 with TRBJ1-2; the D is unclear. The germline gives CDR1 LGHNA, CDR2 YSLEER. The CDR3 contains 15 residues. V lost 4 bases to trimming and J lost 3 bases, with 15 bases between them. The CDR3 DNA is TGCGCCAGCAGCCCCTCAGTGGGCAGAGACTATGGCTACACCTTC. Amino acids: CASSPSVGRDYGYTF.

The chain carries TRBV30 and TRBJ2-5, with D possibly TRBD2 on 5 matching bases. Trimming removed 2 bases from V and 8 bases from J, with 21 bases in between. CDR3 length: 15 amino acids. From germline, CDR1 is GTSNPN and CDR2 SVGIG (reference sequence). This chain's CDR3 is CAWSLFPGIQRTQYF. The CDR3 DNA follows: TGTGCCTGGAGTCTCTTTCCCGGGATCCAAAGAACCCAGTACTTC.

This clone was detected only a few times. The V and J genes are TRBV29-1 and TRBJ2-7; D remains unclear. The germline V and J ends were trimmed by 4 bases and 4 bases, with 8 bases remaining between them. CDR3 length equals 11 residues. Germline V gives CDR1 SQVTM, CDR2 ANQGSEA. This chain's CDR3 is CSVVVIYEQYF. The CDR3 DNA is TGCAGCGTTGTGGTGATTTACGAGCAGTACTTC.

In its sample, this clone was seen a few times. The genes are TRBV10-3 and TRBJ2-1; 7 bases match TRBD1. V shed 6 bases and J 10 bases; nucleotides not matched to a gene: 9. Germline CDR1 reads ENHRY; CDR2 reads SYGVKD. CDR3 length: 13 amino acids. Here the CDR3 DNA reads TGTGCCATCAGCAGCCCACCGGGACAGGAGCAGTTCTTC. The encoded protein is CAISSPPGQEQFF.

V gene TRBV5-4 combines with J gene TRBJ2-5; 8 positions agree with TRBD1. Germline CDR1 reads SGHNT; CDR2 reads YYREEE (reference sequence). This CDR3 spans 15 amino acids. V trimming: 4 bases; J trimming: 4 bases; junction bases outside the gene matches: 9. The DNA for the CDR3 is TGTGCCAGCAGCACCCGACAGGGGCGACGAGAGACCCAGTACTTC. Translation gives CASSTRQGRRETQYF.

This chain connects TRBV5-1 to TRBJ2-1, with 7 bases lining up with TRBD1. Germline V gene data show CDR1 as SGHRS and CDR2 as YFSETQ. Trimming at V came to 5 bases and at J to 6 bases, leaving 11 bases not matched to a gene. The CDR3 is 15 residues long. The CDR3 reads CASRTTGSSSNEQFF. Written as DNA, the CDR3 is TGCGCCAGCAGAACGACAGGGAGTAGTTCCAATGAGCAGTTCTTC.

A single count supports this clone. The DNA for the CDR3 is TGCAGCGTTTCGGCAGGGCTTAGCACAGATACGCAGTATTTT. It yields the protein CSVSAGLSTDTQYF. The V and J genes are TRBV29-1 and TRBJ2-3; TRBD1 might be the D (5 bases). Germline CDR1 SQVTM, CDR2 ANQGSEA. The V end was cut by 5 bases, the J end by 0 bases, with 12 bases between. The CDR3 consists of 14 residues.

This clone was seen more than once but under ten times. V gene TRBV27 combines with J gene TRBJ1-6; D unclear. This CDR3 contains 15 residues. V was trimmed by 3 bases and J by 3 bases, leaving 9 bases between them. Germline V CDR1 and CDR2: MNHEY, SMNVEV (reference sequence). CDR3 protein: CASSFQAVYNSPLHF. CDR3 nucleotides: TGTGCCAGCAGTTTTCAGGCGGTCTATAATTCACCCCTCCACTTT.

The V gene is TRBV2, the J gene TRBJ2-4, with D tentatively TRBD1 (6 bases). CDR1 is SNHLY and CDR2 is FYNNEI in the germline V gene. The CDR3 covers 13 residues. V lost 4 bases, J lost 6 bases, and 10 bases lay in between. The CDR3 DNA sequence: TGTGCCAGCAGTGTGGGGGCCCGAAACATTCAGTACTTC. Protein: CASSVGARNIQYF.

The chain uses TRBV30 and TRBJ1-5; D ambiguous. Germline V lookup: CDR1 GTSNPN, CDR2 SVGIG (reference sequence). This CDR3 comprises 13 residues. Trimming removed 5 bases from V and 6 bases from J, with 14 bases in between. The CDR3 is CAWALSSAQPQHF. CDR3 bases: TGTGCCTGGGCTCTGAGCTCAGCTCAGCCCCAGCATTTT.

The chain joins TRBV5-6 to TRBJ2-5; no clear D. The CDR3 runs 17 residues. CDR1 is SGHDT, CDR2 YYEEEE, per germline. Trimming removed 3 bases at V and 1 base at J, with 19 bases between. CDR3 region: CASSSTVVLFGQETQYF. The CDR3 nucleotides read TGTGCCAGCAGCTCGACGGTCGTATTATTTGGCCAAGAGACCCAGTACTTC.